Below are 31 T cell receptor beta chains sequenced from a single sample in a study of post-analysis software for immune sequencing data. Notes on the study in general: Among roughly five TRBV segments more frequent in patients than controls were TRBV5-6, TRBV5-1 and TRBV20-1.

Their antigens are not known. The TCR beta cDNA libraries carried unique molecular identifiers. One entry per CDR3 protein, called by TCRdb with MiXCR from the PCR reads. The sample lists 650,000 to 850,000 distinct CDR3 sequences; 53% were seen once. The specimen was blood. These receptors all come from a girl aged 5-17 years with multiple sclerosis.

The genes are TRBV20-1 and TRBJ1-1; 7 bases are a match to TRBD1. J was trimmed by 2 bases and V by 6 bases; bases with no gene match: 6. This CDR3 has 13 residues. The germline CDR1 and CDR2 sequences are DFQATT and SNEGSKA (reference sequence). CDR3 coding DNA: TGCAGTGCCGACACAGGGGCCAACACTGAAGCTTTCTTT. This gives the protein CSADTGANTEAFF.

The chain is built from TRBV5-6 and TRBJ1-2; 8 bases are a match to TRBD1. The CDR3 runs 17 residues. V dropped 4 bases and J dropped 4; count of bases not matched to a gene: 15. Germline values: CDR1 SGHDT, CDR2 YYEEEE. CDR3 sequence (DNA): TGTGCCAGCAGCCGGCCGCGGTGGCAGGGGGCGGTCTATGGCTACACCTTC. Translating it yields CASSRPRWQGAVYGYTF.

The V and J genes are TRBV5-1 and TRBJ2-7; 9 positions match TRBD2. The CDR3 sequence is 13 residues long. Germline trimming cut 7 bases from V and 4 bases from J; bases unmatched to any gene: 6. Germline V gene lookup returns CDR1 SGHRS and CDR2 YFSETQ. CDR3 residues: CASHIAGDYEQYF. The DNA for the CDR3 is TGCGCCAGCCATATAGCGGGAGATTACGAGCAGTACTTC. Filled out from reference TRBV5-1 and TRBJ2-7, the complete variable domain reads KAGVTQTPRYLIKTRGQQVTLSCSPISGHRSVSWYQQTPGQGLQFLFEYFSETQRNKGNFPGRFSGRQFSNSRSEMNVSTLELGDSALYLCASHIAGDYEQYFGPGTRLTVT.

This clonotype was counted only a few times. The chain links TRBV6-6 to TRBJ2-5; D may match TRBD1 or TRBD2 (6 bases each). The CDR3 runs to 16 residues. The germline CDR1 and CDR2 sequences are MNHNY and SVGAGI (reference sequence). V shed 2 bases and J shed 5 bases, with 18 bases lying between them. The DNA of the CDR3 is TGTGCCAGCAGTTACGGGCCCCGTGTAGGGGGGGAGACCCAGTACTTC. Its translation is CASSYGPRVGGETQYF.

The chain carries TRBV10-3 and TRBJ2-7; D might be TRBD1 or TRBD2, each matching 6 bases. V lost 4 bases and J 1 base, leaving 17 bases between the germline ends. The CDR3 has 16 residues. Germline V gene data show CDR1 as ENHRY and CDR2 as SYGVKD. The CDR3 region is CAISVSRRGGSYEQYF. The CDR3 coding sequence is TGTGCCATCAGTGTCTCGCGCAGGGGAGGATCCTACGAGCAGTACTTC.

The chain links TRBV12-3 or TRBV12-4 to TRBJ1-2; D is unclear. The CDR3 has 14 amino acids. V lost 1 base to trimming and J lost 8 bases, with 14 bases between them. In nucleotides, the CDR3 is TGTGCCAGCAGTTTAGGAACGCCCAGCCGAGGCTACACCTTC. Encoded protein: CASSLGTPSRGYTF.

The chain recombines TRBV10-3 with TRBJ2-1; 13 positions agree with TRBD2. V gave up 10 bases and J gave up 3 bases; unmatched junction bases: 6. Germline V gene sequence: CDR1 ENHRY, CDR2 SYGVKD. The CDR3 sequence is 15 residues long. The CDR3 loop is CASTGTSGDYNEQFF. The DNA of the CDR3 is TGTGCCAGTACCGGGACTAGCGGGGACTACAATGAGCAGTTCTTC.

There are a few counts of this clonotype. The V and J genes are TRBV6-4 and TRBJ2-1, with D perhaps TRBD1 or TRBD2 (5 bases each). Deletions cut 10 bases from V and 5 bases from J, with 15 bases between. The CDR3 has 13 residues. CDR1 MRHNA and CDR2 SNTAGT come from the germline V gene. The CDR3 nucleotides read TGTGCCATCCCAGACGGGGACCACAATGAGCAGTTCTTC. The encoded protein is CAIPDGDHNEQFF.

V gene TRBV25-1 combines with J gene TRBJ2-5; D uncertain. Trimming stripped 6 bases from V and 0 bases from J, with 8 bases between. Germline-derived CDR1 and CDR2 are MGHDK and SYGVNS. This CDR3 is built from 13 residues. The CDR3 here is CASSTANQETQYF. For the CDR3, the DNA is TGTGCCAGCAGCACCGCTAACCAAGAGACCCAGTACTTC.

The gene calls are TRBV7-2 and TRBJ1-1; a weak D match, TRBD1 (6 bases). Germline loops: CDR1 SGHTA, CDR2 FQGNSA. V lost 5 bases and J 8 bases, leaving 18 bases between the germline ends. The CDR3 runs 14 residues. CDR3: CASSALQGAVEAFF. In nucleotides, the CDR3 is TGTGCCAGCAGCGCCTTACAGGGAGCGGTGGAAGCTTTCTTT.

The V call is TRBV20-1, the J call TRBJ2-1, with D perhaps matching TRBD1 (6 bases). Germline V gives CDR1 DFQATT, CDR2 SNEGSKA (reference sequence). The CDR3 covers 14 residues. The germline V and J ends were trimmed by 5 bases and 4 bases, with 15 bases remaining between them. The CDR3: CSASRQAPYNEQFF. The DNA of the CDR3 is TGCAGTGCTTCTAGACAGGCCCCGTACAATGAGCAGTTCTTC.

V usage is TRBV25-1 and J usage is TRBJ2-5; 8 bases map to TRBD1. Germline V gene data show CDR1 as MGHDK and CDR2 as SYGVNS. V shed 5 bases and J 7 bases; nucleotides not matched to a gene: 9. This CDR3 is 14 amino acids long. CDR3 nucleotide sequence: TGTGCCAGCAGTCAAACAGGGGGATGGGGGACCCAGTACTTC. Protein sequence: CASSQTGGWGTQYF.

This chain links TRBV11-2 with TRBJ2-5; the match to TRBD2 covers 10 bases. The J call may be in error: the DNA end matches TRBJ2-7 better. Germline values: CDR1 SGHAT, CDR2 FQNNGV. The CDR3 length is 14 residues. Written as DNA, the CDR3 is TGTGCCAGCAGCTCGCTAGCGGGAGAACGCGAGCAGTACTTC. Protein sequence: CASSSLAGEREQYF.

CDR3 region: CASSDSGRVTGELFF. CDR3 in DNA: TGTGCCAGCAGTGACAGCGGGAGGGTCACCGGGGAGCTGTTTTTT. The chain is built from TRBV25-1 and TRBJ2-2; 10 nucleotides match TRBD2. The CDR3 extends over 15 amino acids. V shed 3 bases, J shed 4 bases, and the junction held 2 bases outside the gene matches. Germline-derived CDR1 and CDR2 are MGHDK and SYGVNS. Drawing the rest from reference TRBV25-1 and TRBJ2-2, the complete variable domain is EADIYQTPRYLVIGTGKKITLECSQTMGHDKMYWYQQDPGMELHLIHYSYGVNSTEKGDLSSESTVSRIRTEHFPLTLESARPSHTSQYLCASSDSGRVTGELFFGEGSRLTVL.

The V and J genes are TRBV6-6 and TRBJ2-7; D is perhaps TRBD1 or TRBD2 (6 bases each). The CDR3 length is 15 residues. Germline V gene data show CDR1 as MNHNY and CDR2 as SVGAGI (reference sequence). Between the trimmed V and J ends, which lost 2 bases and 7 bases, there was a span of 18 bases. For the CDR3, the DNA is TGTGCCAGCAGTTACGAAAGGGGGGCGGTGGGAGAGCAGTACTTC. Translating gives CASSYERGAVGEQYF.

The V call is TRBV25-1, the J call TRBJ2-5; TRBD2 matches 12 bases. The DNA end lines up better with TRBJ2-7; the J call may be wrong. Germline CDR1 is MGHDK and CDR2 is SYGVNS. This CDR3 comprises 15 residues. CDR3 amino acids: CASLSGLAGTYEQYF. CDR3 DNA sequence: TGTGCCAGCCTTAGTGGACTAGCGGGAACCTACGAGCAGTACTTC.

This clonotype was observed a few times. V usage is TRBV12-3 or TRBV12-4 and J usage is TRBJ2-7; D may correspond to TRBD1 or TRBD2 (5 bases each). The CDR3 runs to 14 residues. Trimming stripped 7 bases from V and 1 base from J, with 14 bases between. The CDR3 region has the DNA TGTGCCAGCAACCCTCAGGGACCTTCCTACGAGCAGTACTTC. Translation: CASNPQGPSYEQYF.

This clonotype was detected only a few times. V and J are TRBV14 and TRBJ2-7; D gene unclear. V lost 4 bases to trimming and J lost 4 bases, with 11 bases between them. Germline-derived CDR1 and CDR2 are SGHDN and FVKESK. CDR3 length equals 13 residues. CDR3 sequence reads: CASSPRFEYEQYF. For the CDR3, the DNA is TGTGCCAGCAGCCCCCGTTTCGAGTACGAGCAGTACTTC. The full variable domain, in which reference TRBV14 and TRBJ2-7 provide the parts outside the CDR3, is EAGVTQFPSHSVIEKGQTVTLRCDPISGHDNLYWYRRVMGKEIKFLLHFVKESKQDESGMPNNRFLAERTGGTYSTLKVQPAELEDSGVYFCASSPRFEYEQYFGPGTRLTVT.

The V call is TRBV9, the J call TRBJ2-5; TRBD1 aligns across 9 bases. J gave up 4 bases and V 0 bases, and 1 base lay outside the gene matches. The CDR3 is made up of 14 amino acids. CDR1 and CDR2 from the germline V gene are SGDLS and YYNGEE. The CDR3 nucleotides read TGTGCCAGCAGCGTAGGACAGGGGGGAGAGACCCAGTACTTC. It codes for CASSVGQGGETQYF.

The V gene is TRBV29-1, the J gene TRBJ1-2; 8 bases map to TRBD1. J gave up 4 bases and V 7 bases, and 8 bases lay outside the gene matches. This CDR3 contains 13 residues. CDR1 and CDR2 from the germline V gene are SQVTM and ANQGSEA. CDR3: CSATGGRSYGYTF. For the CDR3, the DNA is TGCAGCGCCACAGGGGGGAGATCCTATGGCTACACCTTC.

This chain links TRBV7-8 with TRBJ2-1; the match to TRBD2 covers 11 bases. CDR1 is SGHVS and CDR2 is FQNEAQ in the germline V gene. CDR3 length equals 15 residues. V was pared by 5 bases and J by 15 bases, with 15 bases of the junction left unmatched. The CDR3 loop reads CASSLRELAGATGFF. The CDR3 coding sequence is TGTGCCAGCAGCCTACGGGAACTAGCGGGAGCAACCGGGTTCTTC. Complete variable domain (other parts from reference TRBV7-8 and TRBJ2-1): GAGVSQSPRYKVAKRGQDVALRCDPISGHVSLFWYQQALGQGPEFLTYFQNEAQLDKSGLPSDRFFAERPEGSVSTLKIQRTQQEDSAVYLCASSLRELAGATGFFGPGTRLTVL.

The chain employs TRBV15 and TRBJ1-1; TRBD1 might be the D (5 bases). From germline, CDR1 is LNHNV and CDR2 YYDKDF (reference sequence). CDR3 length equals 14 residues. Trimming took 5 bases from V and 5 from J, leaving 15 bases between them. This chain's CDR3 is CATSGSPGGTEAFF. The CDR3 DNA is TGTGCCACCAGCGGAAGCCCCGGGGGGACTGAAGCTTTCTTT. Based on the CDR3 plus reference TRBV15 and TRBJ1-1, the full variable domain is DAMVIQNPRYQVTQFGKPVTLSCSQTLNHNVMYWYQQKSSQAPKLLFHYYDKDFNNEADTPDNFQSRRPNTSFCFLDIRSPGLGDTAMYLCATSGSPGGTEAFFGQGTRLTVV.

With regard to this clonotype: Mismatch with germline at one junction end may stem from a read error. V usage is TRBV5-1 and J usage is TRBJ2-3; D unclear. Looked up from germline, CDR1 is SGHRS and CDR2 is YFSETQ. This CDR3 comprises 15 residues. In nucleotides, the CDR3 is TGCGCCGGCAGCTTGGTTGCTGACCGCACAGATACGCAGTATTTT. It specifies CAGSLVADRTDTQYF.

The rearrangement uses TRBV6-5 and TRBJ1-1, with TRBD1 matching 11 bases. Trimming at V came to 5 bases and at J to 8 bases, leaving 10 bases not matched to a gene. The CDR3 is made up of 15 amino acids. Germline V gives CDR1 MNHEY, CDR2 SVGAGI. This CDR3 reads CASSQRRDRGKEAFF. In DNA form, the CDR3 reads TGTGCCAGCAGTCAAAGACGGGACAGGGGGAAGGAAGCTTTCTTT.

This clonotype was counted only a few times. The chain is built from TRBV20-1 and TRBJ2-1; D could derive from TRBD1 or TRBD2 (5 bases each). The CDR3 covers 18 residues. V was clipped by 3 bases and J by 12 bases, with 33 bases between them. Germline V gives CDR1 DFQATT, CDR2 SNEGSKA (reference sequence). CDR3 residues: CSARTPLAPKGPQHGQFF. The CDR3 DNA reads TGCAGTGCTAGGACTCCTTTGGCCCCAAAGGGACCACAGCACGGGCAGTTCTTC.

The chain links TRBV7-2 to TRBJ2-1; D might be TRBD1 (5 bases). The CDR3 has 13 amino acids. The germline CDR1 and CDR2 sequences are SGHTA and FQGNSA. The V gene lost 2 bases and the J gene lost 13 bases, with 15 bases spanning the gap. As DNA, the CDR3 is TGTGCCAGCAGCTTAACCCCTCCCAGGGAACAGTTCTTC. This sequence encodes CASSLTPPREQFF.

This clonotype was observed a handful of times. V is TRBV15 and J is TRBJ2-3; D perhaps matches TRBD2 (5 bases). V lost 1 base and J lost 3, with 8 bases in between. Germline CDR1 is LNHNV and CDR2 is YYDKDF (reference sequence). The CDR3 contains 14 residues. The CDR3 here is CATSRAGSTDTQYF. The CDR3 DNA sequence: TGTGCCACCAGCAGAGCGGGGTCGACAGATACGCAGTATTTT.

The V gene is TRBV20-1, the J gene TRBJ1-1; the D is unclear. Germline V gene lookup returns CDR1 DFQATT and CDR2 SNEGSKA (reference sequence). The CDR3 runs 15 residues. Trimming left V 3 bases short and J 0 bases short, with 14 bases between. In DNA, the CDR3 is TGCAGTGCTAGCCCCTCGACCGCGATGAACACTGAAGCTTTCTTT. Translation gives CSASPSTAMNTEAFF.

The rearrangement uses TRBV12-3 or TRBV12-4 and TRBJ2-3; unclear D gene. CDR3 length equals 14 residues. V was pared by 6 bases and J by 0 bases, with 10 bases between. CDR3 protein: CASRVRASTDTQYF. DNA for the CDR3: TGTGCCAGCAGGGTCAGAGCTAGCACAGATACGCAGTATTTT.

The chain has TRBV28 and TRBJ2-7; the D is unclear. Looked up from germline, CDR1 is MDHEN and CDR2 is SYDVKM. The CDR3 covers 15 residues. V dropped 6 bases and J dropped 2 bases, with 17 bases sitting between them. The CDR3 is CASRGRMSAPYEQYF. The CDR3 nucleotides read TGTGCCAGCAGGGGCAGGATGTCCGCCCCCTACGAGCAGTACTTC.

This clonotype appeared a few times. V usage is TRBV20-1 and J usage is TRBJ2-7; D is ambiguous. Deletions cut 0 bases from V and 0 bases from J, with 6 bases between. Germline lookup yields CDR1 DFQATT and CDR2 SNEGSKA (reference sequence). This CDR3 has 13 residues. CDR3 DNA: TGCAGTGCTAGAGACAGACACTCCTACGAGCAGTACTTC. This codes for CSARDRHSYEQYF.